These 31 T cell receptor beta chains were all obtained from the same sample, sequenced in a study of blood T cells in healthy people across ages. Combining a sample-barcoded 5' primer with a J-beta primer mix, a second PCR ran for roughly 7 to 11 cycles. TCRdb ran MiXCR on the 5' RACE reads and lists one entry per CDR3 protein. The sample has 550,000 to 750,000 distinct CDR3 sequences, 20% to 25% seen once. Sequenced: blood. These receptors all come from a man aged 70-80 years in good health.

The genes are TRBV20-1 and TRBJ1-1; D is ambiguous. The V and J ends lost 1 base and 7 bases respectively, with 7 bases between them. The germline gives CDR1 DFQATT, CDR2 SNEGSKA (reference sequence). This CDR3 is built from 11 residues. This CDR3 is CSARGVHEAFF. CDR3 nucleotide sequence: TGCAGTGCTAGAGGGGTCCATGAAGCTTTCTTT.

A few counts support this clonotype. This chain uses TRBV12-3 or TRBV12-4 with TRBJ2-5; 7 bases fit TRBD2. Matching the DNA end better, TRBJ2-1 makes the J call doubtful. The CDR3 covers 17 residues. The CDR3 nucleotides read TGTGCCAGCAGGCCCCCGGTAGGGCTAGCGGCGGGGTTTGAGCAGTTCTTC. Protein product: CASRPPVGLAAGFEQFF.

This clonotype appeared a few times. CDR3 coding DNA: TGCGCCAGCAGCCAAGACCGAAGGACAGGGAGCCCCCTCCAAGAGACCCAGTACTTC. Amino acids: CASSQDRRTGSPLQETQYF. The rearrangement uses TRBV4-1 and TRBJ2-5, with 8 bases lining up with TRBD1. This CDR3 contains 19 residues. V trimming: 0 bases; J trimming: 1 base; junction bases outside the gene matches: 13. CDR1 is MGHRA and CDR2 is YSYEKL in the germline V gene.

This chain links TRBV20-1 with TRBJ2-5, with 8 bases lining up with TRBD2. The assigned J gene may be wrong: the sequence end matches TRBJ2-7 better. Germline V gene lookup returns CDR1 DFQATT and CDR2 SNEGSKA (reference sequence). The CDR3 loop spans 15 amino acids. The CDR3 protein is CSARALSGDTGEQYF. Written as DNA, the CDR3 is TGCAGTGCTAGAGCCCTTAGCGGGGATACTGGCGAGCAGTACTTC.

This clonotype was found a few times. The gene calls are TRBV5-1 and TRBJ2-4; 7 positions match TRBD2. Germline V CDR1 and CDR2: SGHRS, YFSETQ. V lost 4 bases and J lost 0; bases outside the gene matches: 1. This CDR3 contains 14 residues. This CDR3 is CASSAGVAKNIQYF. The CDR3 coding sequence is TGCGCCAGCAGCGCGGGGGTAGCCAAAAACATTCAGTACTTC. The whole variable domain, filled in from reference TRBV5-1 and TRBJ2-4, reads KAGVTQTPRYLIKTRGQQVTLSCSPISGHRSVSWYQQTPGQGLQFLFEYFSETQRNKGNFPGRFSGRQFSNSRSEMNVSTLELGDSALYLCASSAGVAKNIQYFGAGTRLSVL.

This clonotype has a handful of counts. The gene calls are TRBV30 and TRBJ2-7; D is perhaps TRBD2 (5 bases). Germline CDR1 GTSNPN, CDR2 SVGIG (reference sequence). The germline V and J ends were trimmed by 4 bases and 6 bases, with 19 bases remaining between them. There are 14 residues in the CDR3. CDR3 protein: CAWIPAVIKGEQYF. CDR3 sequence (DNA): TGTGCCTGGATTCCAGCGGTGATAAAAGGCGAGCAGTACTTC.

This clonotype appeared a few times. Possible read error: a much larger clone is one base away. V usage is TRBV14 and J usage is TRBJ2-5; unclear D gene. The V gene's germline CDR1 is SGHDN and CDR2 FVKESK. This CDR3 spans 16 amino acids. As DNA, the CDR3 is TGTGCCAGCGGCCAACCCGGACGGACGTACCAAGAGACCCAGTACTTC. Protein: CASGQPGRTYQETQYF.

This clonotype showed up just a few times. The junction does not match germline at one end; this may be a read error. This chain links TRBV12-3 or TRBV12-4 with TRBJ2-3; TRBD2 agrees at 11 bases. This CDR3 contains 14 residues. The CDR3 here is CASSLAGGPPTQYF. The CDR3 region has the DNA TGTGCCAGCAGTCTAGCGGGAGGTCCTCCCACGCAGTATTTT.

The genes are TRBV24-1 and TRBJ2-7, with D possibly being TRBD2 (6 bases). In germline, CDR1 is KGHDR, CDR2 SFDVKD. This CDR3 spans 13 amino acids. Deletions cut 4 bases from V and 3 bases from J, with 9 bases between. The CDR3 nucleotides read TGTGCCACCAGTGAGGGCGGGGACTACGAGCAGTACTTC. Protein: CATSEGGDYEQYF.

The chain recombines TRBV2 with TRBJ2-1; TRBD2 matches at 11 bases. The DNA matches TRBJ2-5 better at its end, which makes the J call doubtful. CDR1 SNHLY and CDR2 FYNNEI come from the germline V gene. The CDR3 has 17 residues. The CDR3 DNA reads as TGTGCCAGCAGTGAAGCAATTCTAGCGGGAGGCCAAGAGACCCAGTACTTC. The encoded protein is CASSEAILAGGQETQYF.

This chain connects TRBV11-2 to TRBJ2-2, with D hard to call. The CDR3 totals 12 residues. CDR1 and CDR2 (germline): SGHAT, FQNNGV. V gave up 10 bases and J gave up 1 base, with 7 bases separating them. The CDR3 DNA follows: TGTGCCAATGACCGGAACACCGGGGAGCTGTTTTTT. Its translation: CANDRNTGELFF.

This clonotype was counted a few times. The CDR3 DNA is TGTGCCAGCAGTGAATATCTAGGCGCCGGGAGCTACGAGCAGTACTTC. It codes for CASSEYLGAGSYEQYF. The V gene is TRBV25-1, the J gene TRBJ2-7; weak D call: TRBD2 (6 bases). The CDR3 runs 16 residues. CDR1 is MGHDK and CDR2 is SYGVNS in the germline V gene. Between the trimmed V and J ends, which lost 0 bases and 3 bases, there was a span of 15 bases.

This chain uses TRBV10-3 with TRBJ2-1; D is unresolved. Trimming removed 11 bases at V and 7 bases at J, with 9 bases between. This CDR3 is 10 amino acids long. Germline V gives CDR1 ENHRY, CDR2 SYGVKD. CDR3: CASGENEQFF. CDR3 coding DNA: TGTGCCTCCGGAGAGAATGAGCAGTTCTTC.

The CDR3 DNA is TGCGCCAGCAGCCAGGGACTAGCGGGAGGGCACTCCTACGAGCAGTACTTC. It encodes CASSQGLAGGHSYEQYF. V usage is TRBV5-1 and J usage is TRBJ2-7; 16 positions agree with TRBD2. V lost 4 bases and J lost 0; bases outside the gene matches: 4. From germline, CDR1 is SGHRS and CDR2 YFSETQ. This CDR3 comprises 17 residues.

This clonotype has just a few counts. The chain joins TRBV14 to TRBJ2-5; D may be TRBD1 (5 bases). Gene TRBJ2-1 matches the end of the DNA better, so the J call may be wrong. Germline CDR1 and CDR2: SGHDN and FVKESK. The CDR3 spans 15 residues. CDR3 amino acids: CASSQDGRAGNEQFF. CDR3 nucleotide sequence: TGTGCCAGCAGCCAAGATGGCCGGGCAGGGAATGAGCAGTTCTTC.

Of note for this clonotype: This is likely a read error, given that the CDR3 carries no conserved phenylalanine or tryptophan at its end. In DNA, the CDR3 is TGTGCCAGCAGCGTAGATAGCGGGCCGTACGAGCAGTACTTG. Protein: CASSVDSGPYEQYL. This sequence joins TRBV9 and TRBJ2-1, with 7 bases lining up with TRBD2. TRBJ2-7 matches the DNA end more closely, so the J call is doubtful. This CDR3 spans 14 amino acids. Germline loops: CDR1 SGDLS, CDR2 YYNGEE.

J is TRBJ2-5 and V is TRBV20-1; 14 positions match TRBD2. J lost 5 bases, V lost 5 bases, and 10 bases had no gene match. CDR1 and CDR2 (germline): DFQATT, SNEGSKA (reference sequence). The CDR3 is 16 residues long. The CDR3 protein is CSAAGTSGRIWETQYF. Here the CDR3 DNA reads TGCAGTGCTGCCGGGACTAGCGGGAGAATCTGGGAGACCCAGTACTTC.

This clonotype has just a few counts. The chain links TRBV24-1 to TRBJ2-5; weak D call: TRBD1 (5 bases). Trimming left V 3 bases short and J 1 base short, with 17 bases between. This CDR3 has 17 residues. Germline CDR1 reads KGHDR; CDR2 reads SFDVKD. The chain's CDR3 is CATSDGSGRALQETQYF. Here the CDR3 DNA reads TGTGCCACCAGTGATGGGTCAGGCAGGGCTCTCCAAGAGACCCAGTACTTC.

Here the CDR3 reads CATSDPGLSTDTQYF. CDR3 DNA: TGTGCCACCAGTGATCCGGGACTAAGCACAGATACGCAGTATTTT. V gene TRBV24-1 combines with J gene TRBJ2-3, with TRBD2 matching 7 bases. Germline CDR1 and CDR2: KGHDR and SFDVKD. The V gene end was trimmed by 3 bases and the J gene end by 0 bases; junction bases not matched to a gene: 2. This CDR3 is 15 amino acids long.

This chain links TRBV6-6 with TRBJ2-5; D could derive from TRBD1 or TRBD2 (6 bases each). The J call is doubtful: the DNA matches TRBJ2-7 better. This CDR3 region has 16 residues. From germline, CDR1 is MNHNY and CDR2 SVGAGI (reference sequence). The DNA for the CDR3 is TGTGCCAGCAGTTACTCGCGGGGAGACAGGCCCTACGAGCAGTACTTC. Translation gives CASSYSRGDRPYEQYF.

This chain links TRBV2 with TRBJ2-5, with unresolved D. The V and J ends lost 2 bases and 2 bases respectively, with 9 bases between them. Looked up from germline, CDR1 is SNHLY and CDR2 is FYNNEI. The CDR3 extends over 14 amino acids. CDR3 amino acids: CASSELLVQETQYF. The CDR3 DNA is TGTGCCAGCAGTGAACTGCTGGTGCAAGAGACCCAGTACTTC.

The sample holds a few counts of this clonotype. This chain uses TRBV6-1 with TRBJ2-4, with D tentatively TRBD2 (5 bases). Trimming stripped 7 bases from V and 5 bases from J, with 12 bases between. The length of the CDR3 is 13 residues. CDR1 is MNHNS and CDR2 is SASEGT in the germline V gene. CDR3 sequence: CASTGSSQNIQYF. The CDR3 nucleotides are TGTGCCAGCACGGGGTCCAGCCAAAACATTCAGTACTTC.

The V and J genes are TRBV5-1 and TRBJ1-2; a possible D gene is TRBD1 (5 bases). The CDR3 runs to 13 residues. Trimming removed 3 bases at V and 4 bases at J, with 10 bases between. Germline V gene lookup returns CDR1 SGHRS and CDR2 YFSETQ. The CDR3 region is CASSWGQSYGYTF. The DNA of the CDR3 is TGCGCCAGCAGCTGGGGCCAGAGCTATGGCTACACCTTC.

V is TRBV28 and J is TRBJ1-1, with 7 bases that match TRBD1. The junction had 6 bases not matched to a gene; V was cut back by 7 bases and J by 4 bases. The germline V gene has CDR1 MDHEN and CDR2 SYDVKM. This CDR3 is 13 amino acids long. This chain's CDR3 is CASIHWDSTEAFF. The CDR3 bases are TGTGCCAGCATCCACTGGGACAGCACTGAAGCTTTCTTT.

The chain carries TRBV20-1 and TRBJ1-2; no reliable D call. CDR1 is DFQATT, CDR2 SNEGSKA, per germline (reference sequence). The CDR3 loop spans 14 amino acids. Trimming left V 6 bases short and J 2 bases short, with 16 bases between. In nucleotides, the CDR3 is TGCAGTGCGGATAAGGACGGAAAAAACTATGGCTACACCTTC. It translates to CSADKDGKNYGYTF.

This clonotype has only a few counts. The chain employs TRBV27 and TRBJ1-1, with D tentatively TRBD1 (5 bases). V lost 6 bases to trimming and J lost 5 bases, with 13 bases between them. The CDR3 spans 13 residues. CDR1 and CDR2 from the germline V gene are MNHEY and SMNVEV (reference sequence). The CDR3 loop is CASSPEGWTEAFF. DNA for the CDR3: TGTGCCAGCAGCCCGGAGGGGTGGACTGAAGCTTTCTTT.

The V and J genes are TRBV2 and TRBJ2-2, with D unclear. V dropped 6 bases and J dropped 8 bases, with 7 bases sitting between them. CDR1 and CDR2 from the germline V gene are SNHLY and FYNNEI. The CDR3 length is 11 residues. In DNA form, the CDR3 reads TGTGCCAGCAGAAAAGGGGGGGAGCTGTTTTTT. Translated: CASRKGGELFF.

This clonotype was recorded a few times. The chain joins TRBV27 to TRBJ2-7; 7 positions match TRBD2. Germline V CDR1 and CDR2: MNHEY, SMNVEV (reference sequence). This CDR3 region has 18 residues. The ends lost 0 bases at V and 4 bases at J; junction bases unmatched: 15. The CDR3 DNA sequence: TGTGCCAGCAGTTTATCGGTCGACCGAGCGGGGCACAGGTACGAGCAGTACTTC. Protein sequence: CASSLSVDRAGHRYEQYF.

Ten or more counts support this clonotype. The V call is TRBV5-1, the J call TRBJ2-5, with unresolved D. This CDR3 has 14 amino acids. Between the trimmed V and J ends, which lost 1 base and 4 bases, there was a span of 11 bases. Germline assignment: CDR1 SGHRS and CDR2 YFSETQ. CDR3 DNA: TGCGCCAGCAGCTTGAGTATGGCTGGAGAGACCCAGTACTTC. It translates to CASSLSMAGETQYF. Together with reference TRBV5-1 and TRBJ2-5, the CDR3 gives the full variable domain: KAGVTQTPRYLIKTRGQQVTLSCSPISGHRSVSWYQQTPGQGLQFLFEYFSETQRNKGNFPGRFSGRQFSNSRSEMNVSTLELGDSALYLCASSLSMAGETQYFGPGTRLLVL.

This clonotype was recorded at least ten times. The CDR3 spells CANGRTGTREQYF. CDR3 in DNA: TGTGCCAACGGAAGGACAGGGACGAGGGAGCAGTACTTC. This chain connects TRBV2 to TRBJ2-7, with 8 bases aligning to TRBD1. The V segment lost 10 bases and the J segment 7 bases; nucleotides outside the gene matches: 12. The CDR3 totals 13 residues. Germline-derived CDR1 and CDR2 are SNHLY and FYNNEI.

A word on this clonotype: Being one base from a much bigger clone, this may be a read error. In DNA, the CDR3 is TGTGCCAGCGGGCGAGGGGATAACGCCGGGGAGCTGTTTTTT. This gives the protein CASGRGDNAGELFF. The chain employs TRBV6-6 and TRBJ2-2; D might be TRBD1 or TRBD2, each matching 5 bases. The germline V and J ends were trimmed by 8 bases and 6 bases, with 16 bases remaining between them. The CDR3 is 14 amino acids. Germline V gene sequence: CDR1 MNHNY, CDR2 SVGAGI (reference sequence).